The rows below give T cell receptor beta chains drawn from one sample of a study of type 1 and type 2 diabetes patients. TCRdb processed the multiplex PCR reads anew with MiXCR; each CDR3 protein has one entry. The sample records 250,000 to 300,000 distinct CDR3 sequences, roughly 44% being singletons. Sequencing was performed on peripheral blood mononuclear cells (PBMCs). These receptors all stem from a man between 18 and 29 years old with type 2 diabetes. CDR3s include the opening cysteine and the closing phenylalanine or tryptophan. D genes are given only for firm matches. Rows give clone size only sometimes, using once, few, many, or a class for an expanded clone.

CDR3 length	V gene	D gene	J gene	clone size	CDR3 protein	CDR3 DNA
13	TRBV29-1	NA	TRBJ1-1	few	CSVVWWGRTEAFF	TGCAGCGTTGTCTGGTGGGGGAGGACTGAAGCTTTCTTT
12	TRBV25-1	NA	TRBJ1-2	many	CASRRDFDGYTF	TGTGCCAGCAGAAGGGATTTTGACGGCTACACCTTC
14	TRBV2	TRBD2	TRBJ2-7	NA	CASRNRGGGYEQYF	TGTGCCAGCAGGAACCGGGGGGGCGGCTACGAGCAGTACTTC
13	TRBV20-1	NA	TRBJ1-1	NA	CSAPIQWSTEAFF	TGCAGTGCTCCCATACAGTGGAGCACTGAAGCTTTCTTT
17	TRBV7-8	TRBD2	TRBJ2-7	few	CASSSSVHRDYDYEQYF	TGTGCCAGCAGCTCGTCCGTTCACCGGGACTACGACTACGAGCAGTACTTC
15	TRBV29-1	NA	TRBJ2-3	NA	CSVEEADVETDTQYF	TGCAGCGTTGAAGAGGCGGACGTGGAGACAGATACGCAGTATTTT
12	TRBV24-1	NA	TRBJ1-2	few	CATSDSLHGYTF	TGTGCCACCTCGGACAGTCTTCATGGCTACACCTTC
14	TRBV30	NA	TRBJ2-5	few	CAWSVGGQSETQYF	TGTGCCTGGAGTGTAGGCGGGCAGAGCGAGACCCAGTACTTC
18	TRBV12-3/TRBV12-4	TRBD1	TRBJ1-5	NA	CASSLEGYTIDRVQPQHF	TGTGCCAGCAGTTTGGAGGGATACACGATTGACAGGGTTCAGCCCCAGCATTTT
16	TRBV20-1	NA	TRBJ1-5	few	CSAIFPRPYSNQPQHF	TGCAGTGCCATCTTCCCACGGCCTTATAGCAATCAGCCCCAGCATTTT
14	TRBV20-1	NA	TRBJ2-7	NA	CSALKTLQGGEQYF	TGCAGTGCTCTAAAAACACTTCAAGGGGGCGAGCAGTACTTC
16	TRBV7-2	NA	TRBJ2-2	NA	CASSVGPGAKSGELFF	TGTGCCAGCAGCGTAGGGCCGGGAGCAAAAAGCGGGGAGCTGTTTTTT
14	TRBV2	NA	TRBJ1-6	NA	CASSELGGLTPLHF	TGTGCCAGCAGTGAATTAGGGGGACTAACACCCCTCCACTTT
15	TRBV20-1	NA	TRBJ1-2	few	CSARGTTGTGYGYTF	TGCAGTGCTAGAGGGACCACAGGGACGGGGTATGGCTACACCTTC
15	TRBV30	NA	TRBJ1-4	NA	CAWSRGEAGNEKLFF	TGTGCCTGGAGTCGCGGGGAGGCGGGTAATGAAAAACTGTTTTTT
14	TRBV2	NA	TRBJ1-5	NA	CASSVEGRNQPQHF	TGTGCCAGCAGTGTTGAGGGGCGCAATCAGCCCCAGCATTTT
16	TRBV15	NA	TRBJ1-4	many	CATSRGRTATNEKLFF	TGTGCCACCAGCAGAGGAAGGACAGCAACTAATGAAAAACTGTTTTTT
12	TRBV19	NA	TRBJ1-2	NA	CASSQVNYGYTF	TGTGCCAGTAGTCAGGTTAACTATGGCTACACCTTC
14	TRBV29-1	NA	TRBJ1-5	NA	CSVEEGQGGQPQHF	TGCAGCGTTGAAGAAGGGCAGGGTGGGCAGCCCCAGCATTTT
14	TRBV25-1	NA	TRBJ1-3	once	CASSEEKTGNTIYF	TGTGCCAGCAGTGAGGAGAAAACTGGAAACACCATATATTTT
16	TRBV7-8	NA	TRBJ1-6	few	CASSESQSSYNSPLHF	TGTGCCAGCAGCGAATCCCAGAGCTCCTATAATTCACCCCTCCACTTT
15	TRBV4-1	TRBD1	TRBJ2-7	few	CASSPTGQGSYEQYF	TGCGCCAGCAGCCCTACGGGACAGGGATCCTACGAGCAGTACTTC
13	TRBV19	NA	TRBJ1-1	few	CASSRQAYTEAFF	TGTGCCAGTAGCCGGCAGGCCTACACTGAAGCTTTCTTT
13	TRBV24-1	NA	TRBJ2-7	many	CATSADHSYEQYF	TGTGCCACCAGTGCCGATCACTCCTACGAGCAGTACTTC
14	TRBV7-6	TRBD1	TRBJ2-3	NA	CASSSGQGADTQYF	TGTGCCAGCAGCTCGGGACAGGGCGCAGATACGCAGTATTTT
13	TRBV24-1	NA	TRBJ1-1	many	CATRPQGNTEAFF	TGTGCCACCAGGCCCCAGGGGAACACTGAAGCTTTCTTT
15	TRBV10-1	NA	TRBJ2-7	few	CASSESGRQFYEQYF	TGCGCCAGCAGTGAGTCGGGGAGACAGTTCTACGAGCAGTACTTC
15	TRBV9	TRBD1	TRBJ1-2	NA	CASSTPGQGWYGYTF	TGTGCCAGCAGCACCCCGGGACAGGGCTGGTATGGCTACACCTTC
19	TRBV6-6	TRBD2	TRBJ2-5	few	CASSYSGQRGPPYQETQYF	TGTGCCAGCAGTTACTCAGGCCAGCGGGGGCCTCCGTACCAAGAGACCCAGTACTTC
14	TRBV27	NA	TRBJ2-3	NA	CASSLRYGADTQYF	TGTGCCAGCAGTTTACGATACGGAGCAGATACGCAGTATTTT
14	TRBV6-1	NA	TRBJ2-3	NA	CASSEASSADTQYF	TGTGCCAGCAGTGAAGCGAGTTCCGCAGATACGCAGTATTTT
17	TRBV6-5	NA	TRBJ1-1	NA	CASSYLGRGLVDTEAFF	TGTGCCAGCAGTTACCTAGGCAGGGGACTGGTGGACACTGAAGCTTTCTTT